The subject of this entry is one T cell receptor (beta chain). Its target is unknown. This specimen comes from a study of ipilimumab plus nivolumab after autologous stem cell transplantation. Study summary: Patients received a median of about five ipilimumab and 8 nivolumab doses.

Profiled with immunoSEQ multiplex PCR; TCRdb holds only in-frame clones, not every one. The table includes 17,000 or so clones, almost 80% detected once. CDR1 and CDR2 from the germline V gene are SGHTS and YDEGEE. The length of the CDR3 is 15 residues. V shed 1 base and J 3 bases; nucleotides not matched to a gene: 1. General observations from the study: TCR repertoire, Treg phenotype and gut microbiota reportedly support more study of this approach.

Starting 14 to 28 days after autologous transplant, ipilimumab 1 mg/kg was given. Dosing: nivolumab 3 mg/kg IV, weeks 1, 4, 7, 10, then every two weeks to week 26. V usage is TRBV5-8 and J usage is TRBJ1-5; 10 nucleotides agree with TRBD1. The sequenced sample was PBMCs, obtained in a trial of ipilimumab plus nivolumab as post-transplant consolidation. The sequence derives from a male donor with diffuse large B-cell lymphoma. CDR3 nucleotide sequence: TGTGCCAGCAGCTTGAGACAGGGGGCCAATCAGCCCCAGCATTTT. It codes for CASSLRQGANQPQHF.